This T cell receptor (beta chain) was captured by sequencing in a study of neurological immune-mediated disorders. TCRdb reanalysed the 5' RACE reads using MiXCR and keeps one entry per CDR3 protein. The sample includes under 50,000 distinct CDR3 sequences, around 13% seen only once; the top ten take 4.5%. Study outcomes and limitations: Patients with HTLV-1-associated myelopathy showed the most TCR clonal expansion. Those with multiple sclerosis showed the least, falling below healthy controls.

Many counts were recorded for this clonotype. Its antigen is still unknown. Time point defined: longitudinal time-point 2. Preparation of the unsorted libraries drew on 2 million PBMCs stored at -80 C. Germline assignment: CDR1 DFQATT and CDR2 SNEGSKA (reference sequence). The CDR3 has 14 residues. V lost 4 bases, J lost 4 bases, and 16 bases lay in between. This clonotype was obtained from a male donor with HTLV-1-associated myelopathy (HAM/TSP). Sequences were obtained from PBMCs. The rearrangement links TRBV20-1 to TRBJ1-2; D possibly corresponds to TRBD1 (6 bases). CDR3 DNA: TGCAGTGCTAACCGGGACACTCACACCTATGGCTACACCTTC. Amino acids: CSANRDTHTYGYTF.